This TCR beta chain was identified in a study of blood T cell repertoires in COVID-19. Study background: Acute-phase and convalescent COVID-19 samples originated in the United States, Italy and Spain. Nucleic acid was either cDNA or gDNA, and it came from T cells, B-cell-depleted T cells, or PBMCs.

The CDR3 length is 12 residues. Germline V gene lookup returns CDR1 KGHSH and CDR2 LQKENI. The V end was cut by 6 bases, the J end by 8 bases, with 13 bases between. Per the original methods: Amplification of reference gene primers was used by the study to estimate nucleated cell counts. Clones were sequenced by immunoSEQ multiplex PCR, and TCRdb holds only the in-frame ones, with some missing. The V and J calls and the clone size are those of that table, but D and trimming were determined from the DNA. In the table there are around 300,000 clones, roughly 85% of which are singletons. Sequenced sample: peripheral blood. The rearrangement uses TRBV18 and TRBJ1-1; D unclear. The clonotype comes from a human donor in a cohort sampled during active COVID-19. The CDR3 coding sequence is TGTGCCAGCTCCCCCGGCGGTTTGGAAGCTTTCTTT. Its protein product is CASSPGGLEAFF. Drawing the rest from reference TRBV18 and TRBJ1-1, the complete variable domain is NAGVMQNPRHLVRRRGQEARLRCSPMKGHSHVYWYRQLPEEGLKFMVYLQKENIIDESGMPKERFSAEFPKEGPSILRIQQVVRGDSAAYFCASSPGGLEAFFGQGTRLTVV.